This T cell receptor (beta chain) was obtained from a study of human T cells and chemical hapten exposure. Study outcomes and limitations: Sensitization with DPC brought no change to TCRs above 1 in 1000 in frequency.

This CDR3 is built from 12 residues. V lost 2 bases, J lost 3 bases, and 4 bases lay in between. Per germline, CDR1 MNHNS and CDR2 SASEGT. Ten or more counts support this clonotype. Its target is unknown. TCRdb re-called the RACE reads with MiXCR, one entry per CDR3 protein. The repertoire holds 380,000 or so distinct CDR3 sequences, with 5% to 6.5% as singletons. This sample's time point: pre-sensitization, week 0. Treatment reported: therapeutic diphenylcyclopropenone sensitization with weekly scalp DPC. Whole blood, unfractionated, served as the material for total RNA extraction. The rearrangement joins TRBV6-1 to TRBJ1-1; D is unresolved. This specimen was whole blood, taken in connection with sensitization to the hapten diphenylcyclopropenone (DPC). The clonotype comes from a young woman with alopecia areata. Some clones in this sample may be carry-over from other donors' samples. CDR3 DNA sequence: TGTGCCAGCAGTGAACTAGACACTGAAGCTTTCTTT. This codes for CASSELDTEAFF.